This TCR beta chain was sequenced in a study of blood T cell repertoires in COVID-19. Study-level information: Both acute and convalescent COVID-19 samples were obtained from the United States, Italy and Spain. PBMCs, B-cell-depleted T cells, or T cells were the source of the cDNA or gDNA that made up the material.

Authors' processing steps: Reference gene primers were amplified, and this amplification served to estimate nucleated cell counts. This table comes from immunoSEQ multiplex PCR, and its TCRdb copy is limited to in-frame clones, with some not included. That table is the source of V, J and clone size, and D and trimming were worked out from the DNA. This sample has about 360,000 clones, with 80% to 90% found just once. The CDR3 totals 13 residues. Germline V lookup: CDR1 LGHNT, CDR2 FRNRAP. Trimming took 2 bases from V and 6 from J, leaving 10 bases between them. Patients from Seattle were sampled longitudinally, starting during active infection.

Specimen: peripheral blood. The chain recombines TRBV12-5 with TRBJ1-1; TRBD1 is a possible D gene (5 bases). The clonotype was recovered from a woman in her sixties or seventies with COVID-19, enrolled during active disease. Here the CDR3 reads CASGLIPGSEAFF. Written as DNA, the CDR3 is TGTGCTAGTGGTTTGATCCCAGGGTCTGAAGCTTTCTTT.